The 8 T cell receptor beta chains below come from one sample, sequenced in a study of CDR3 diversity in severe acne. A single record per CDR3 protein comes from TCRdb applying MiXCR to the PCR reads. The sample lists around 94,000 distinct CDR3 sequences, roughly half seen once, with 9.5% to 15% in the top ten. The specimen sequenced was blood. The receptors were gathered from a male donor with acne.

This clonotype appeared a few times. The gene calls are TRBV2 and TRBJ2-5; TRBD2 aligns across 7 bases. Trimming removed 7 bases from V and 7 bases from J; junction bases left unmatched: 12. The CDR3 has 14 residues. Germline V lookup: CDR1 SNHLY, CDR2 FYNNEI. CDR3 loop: CASTETGGHLTQYF. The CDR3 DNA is TGTGCCAGCACCGAAACGGGAGGACATTTGACCCAGTACTTC.

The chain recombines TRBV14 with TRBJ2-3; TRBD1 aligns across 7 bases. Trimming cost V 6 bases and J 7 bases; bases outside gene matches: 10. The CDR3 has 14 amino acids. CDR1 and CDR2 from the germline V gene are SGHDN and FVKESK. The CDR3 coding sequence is TGTGCCAGCAGTTTGACAGGGAGTGGAAATACGCAGTATTTT. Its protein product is CASSLTGSGNTQYF.

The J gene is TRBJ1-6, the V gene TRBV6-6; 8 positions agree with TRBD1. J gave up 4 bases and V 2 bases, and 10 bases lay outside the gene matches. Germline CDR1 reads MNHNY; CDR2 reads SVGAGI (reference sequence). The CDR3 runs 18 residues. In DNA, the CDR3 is TGTGCCAGCAGTTACGGAGGAGACAGGGGATTTTATAATTCACCCCTCCACTTT. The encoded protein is CASSYGGDRGFYNSPLHF.

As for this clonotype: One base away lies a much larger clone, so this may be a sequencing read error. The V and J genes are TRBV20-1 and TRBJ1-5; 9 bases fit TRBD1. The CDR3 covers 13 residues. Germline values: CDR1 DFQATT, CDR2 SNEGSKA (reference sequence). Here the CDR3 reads CGASGQGRQPQHF. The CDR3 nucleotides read TGCGGTGCTAGCGGACAGGGGCGCCAGCCCCAGCATTTT.

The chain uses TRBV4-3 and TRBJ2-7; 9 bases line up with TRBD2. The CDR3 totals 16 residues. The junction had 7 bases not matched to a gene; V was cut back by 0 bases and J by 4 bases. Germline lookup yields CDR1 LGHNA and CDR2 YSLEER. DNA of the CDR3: TGCGCCAGCAGCCAAGATCTGGCTAGCGGGACGTACGAGCAGTACTTC. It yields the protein CASSQDLASGTYEQYF.

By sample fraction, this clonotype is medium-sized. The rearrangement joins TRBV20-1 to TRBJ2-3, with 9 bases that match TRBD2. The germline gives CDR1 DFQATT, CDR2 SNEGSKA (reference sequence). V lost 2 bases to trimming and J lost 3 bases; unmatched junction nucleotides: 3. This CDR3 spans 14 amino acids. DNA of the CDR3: TGCAGTGCTAGAAAAGCGGGGGGAACAGATACGCAGTATTTT. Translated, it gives CSARKAGGTDTQYF.

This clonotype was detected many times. CDR3 sequence (DNA): TGTGCCACCAGCCTGGGCCCGAACAATGAGCAGTTCTTC. Residues: CATSLGPNNEQFF. The chain is built from TRBV15 and TRBJ2-1; no clear D gene. CDR3 length: 13 amino acids. Germline V CDR1 and CDR2: LNHNV, YYDKDF (reference sequence). Trimming left V 5 bases short and J 5 bases short, with 10 bases between.

In nucleotides, the CDR3 is TGTGCCAGCCGGTGGCTAGCGGACTACGAGCAGTACTTC. Its protein product is CASRWLADYEQYF. The chain couples TRBV2 to TRBJ2-7, with TRBD2 identical over 7 bases. Germline CDR1 SNHLY, CDR2 FYNNEI. The length of the CDR3 is 13 residues. V shed 8 bases, J shed 3 bases, and the junction held 7 bases outside the gene matches. Full variable domain (outside the CDR3, taken from reference TRBV2 and TRBJ2-7): EPEVTQTPSHQVTQMGQEVILRCVPISNHLYFYWYRQILGQKVEFLVSFYNNEISEKSEIFDDQFSVERPDGSNFTLKIRSTKLEDSAMYFCASRWLADYEQYFGPGTRLTVT.